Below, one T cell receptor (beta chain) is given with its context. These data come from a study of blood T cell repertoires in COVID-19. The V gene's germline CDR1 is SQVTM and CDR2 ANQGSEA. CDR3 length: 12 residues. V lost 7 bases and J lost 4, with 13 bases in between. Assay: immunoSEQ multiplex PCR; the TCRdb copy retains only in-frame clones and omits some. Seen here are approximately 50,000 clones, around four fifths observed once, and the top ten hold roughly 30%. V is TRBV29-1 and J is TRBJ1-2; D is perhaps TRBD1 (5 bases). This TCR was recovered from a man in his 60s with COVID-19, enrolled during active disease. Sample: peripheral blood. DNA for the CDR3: TGCAGCGCCGAGACAGCCAGCTATGGCTACACCTTC. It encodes CSAETASYGYTF.